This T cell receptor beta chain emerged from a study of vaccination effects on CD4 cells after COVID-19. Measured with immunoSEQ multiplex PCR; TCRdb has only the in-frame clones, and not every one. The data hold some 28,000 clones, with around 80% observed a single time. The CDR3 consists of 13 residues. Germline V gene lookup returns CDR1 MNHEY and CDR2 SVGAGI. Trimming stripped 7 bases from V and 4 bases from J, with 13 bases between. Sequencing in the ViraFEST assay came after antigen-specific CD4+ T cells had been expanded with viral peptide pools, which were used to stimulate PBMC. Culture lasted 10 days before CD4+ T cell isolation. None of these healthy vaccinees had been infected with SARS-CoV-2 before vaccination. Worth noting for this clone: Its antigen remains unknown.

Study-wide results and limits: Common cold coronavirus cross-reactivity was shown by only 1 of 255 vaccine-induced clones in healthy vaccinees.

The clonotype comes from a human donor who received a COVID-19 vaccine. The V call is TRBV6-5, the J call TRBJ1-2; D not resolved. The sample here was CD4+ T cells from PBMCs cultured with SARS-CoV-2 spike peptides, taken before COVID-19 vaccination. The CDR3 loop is CASTRFLGYGYTF. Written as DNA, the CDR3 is TGTGCCAGCACAAGGTTTTTAGGCTATGGCTACACCTTC.